These T cell receptor beta chains were read from a single sample in a study of shared clonotypes between healthy human individuals. TCRdb's copy holds only in-frame clones and misses some; the assay was immunoSEQ multiplex PCR. The sample has 1.5 million to 2.5 million clones, roughly 95% seen once. Specimen: naive CD8+ T cells sorted from blood. The receptors shown here come from a man in his late teens or twenties in good health. Each CDR3 is given with its conserved first and last residue. Fields, in order: clone size, J gene, V gene, D gene, CDR3 protein, CDR3 DNA. The D gene is left open where the match is weak. Some rows mark clone size as missing; the rest say once, few, many or name a class of expanded clone.

abundance: .
j_gene: TRBJ1-1
v_gene: TRBV27
d_gene: TRBD1
CDR3aa: CASSLIQGSPGNTEAFF
CDR3nt: TGTGCCAGCAGTCTAATACAGGGGTCTCCCGGGAACACTGAAGCTTTCTTT

abundance: .
j_gene: TRBJ2-7
v_gene: TRBV6-1
d_gene: TRBD2
CDR3aa: CAIGTSYSYEQYF
CDR3nt: TGTGCCATTGGGACTAGTTACTCCTACGAGCAGTACTTC

abundance: .
j_gene: TRBJ2-4
v_gene: TRBV29-1
d_gene: TRBD1
CDR3aa: CSVTGVGAKNIQYF
CDR3nt: TGCAGCGTCACAGGGGTCGGGGCCAAAAACATTCAGTACTTC

abundance: .
j_gene: TRBJ1-3
v_gene: TRBV9
d_gene: .
CDR3aa: CASSTGNTIYF
CDR3nt: TGTGCCAGCAGCACGGGAAACACCATATATTTT

abundance: .
j_gene: TRBJ1-1
v_gene: TRBV5-6
d_gene: .
CDR3aa: CASSFGTAMNTEAFF
CDR3nt: TGTGCCAGCAGCTTCGGGACGGCAATGAACACTGAAGCTTTCTTT

abundance: .
j_gene: TRBJ1-2
v_gene: TRBV7-2
d_gene: .
CDR3aa: CASSPFGGGGYTF
CDR3nt: TGTGCCAGCAGCCCTTTCGGGGGGGGAGGCTACACCTTC

abundance: .
j_gene: TRBJ2-7
v_gene: TRBV4-2
d_gene: TRBD2
CDR3aa: CASSQDLAGAYEQYF
CDR3nt: TGTGCCAGCAGCCAAGATCTAGCGGGGGCCTACGAGCAGTACTTC

abundance: .
j_gene: TRBJ1-6
v_gene: TRBV28
d_gene: TRBD1
CDR3aa: CASSLTGGSYNSPLHF
CDR3nt: TGTGCCAGCAGTTTAACAGGGGGCTCCTATAATTCACCCCTCCACTTT

abundance: .
j_gene: TRBJ1-4
v_gene: TRBV15
d_gene: .
CDR3aa: CATSRGGPVKNEKLFF
CDR3nt: TGTGCCACCAGCAGAGGAGGCCCAGTTAAAAATGAAAAACTGTTTTTT

abundance: .
j_gene: TRBJ1-6
v_gene: TRBV4-1
d_gene: .
CDR3aa: CASSQDTGLSSPLHF
CDR3nt: TGCGCCAGCAGCCAAGACACAGGGTTGAGCTCACCCCTCCACTTT

abundance: .
j_gene: TRBJ1-1
v_gene: TRBV15
d_gene: .
CDR3aa: CATRGGMNTEAFF
CDR3nt: TGTGCCACCAGGGGGGGCATGAACACTGAAGCTTTCTTT

abundance: .
j_gene: TRBJ2-3
v_gene: TRBV27
d_gene: TRBD1
CDR3aa: CASSLGDRANTDTQYF
CDR3nt: TGTGCCAGCAGCTTAGGTGACAGGGCCAACACAGATACGCAGTATTTT

abundance: .
j_gene: TRBJ2-5
v_gene: TRBV27
d_gene: .
CDR3aa: CASSGQAYYQETQYF
CDR3nt: TGTGCCAGCAGTGGGCAGGCTTATTACCAAGAGACCCAGTACTTC

abundance: .
j_gene: TRBJ2-7
v_gene: TRBV13
d_gene: .
CDR3aa: CASSLAGAAEQYF
CDR3nt: TGTGCCAGCAGCTTAGCGGGGGCCGCCGAGCAGTACTTC

abundance: .
j_gene: TRBJ1-2
v_gene: TRBV27
d_gene: .
CDR3aa: CASSPPDSYGYTF
CDR3nt: TGTGCCAGCAGTCCCCCGGACAGCTATGGCTACACCTTC

abundance: .
j_gene: TRBJ1-2
v_gene: TRBV2
d_gene: .
CDR3aa: CASGLEGGDLNGYTF
CDR3nt: TGTGCCAGCGGGTTGGAGGGGGGCGATCTTAATGGCTACACCTTC

abundance: .
j_gene: TRBJ1-2
v_gene: TRBV10-3
d_gene: TRBD1
CDR3aa: CAISAGQTNYGYTF
CDR3nt: TGTGCCATCAGCGCGGGACAGACTAACTATGGCTACACCTTC

abundance: once
j_gene: TRBJ2-1
v_gene: TRBV30
d_gene: .
CDR3aa: CAWSSGGNEQFF
CDR3nt: TGTGCCTGGAGTAGTGGCGGGAATGAGCAGTTCTTC

abundance: .
j_gene: TRBJ2-1
v_gene: TRBV2
d_gene: TRBD2
CDR3aa: CASTQMWGLYYEQFF
CDR3nt: TGTGCCAGCACCCAAATGTGGGGACTATACTATGAGCAGTTCTTC

abundance: .
j_gene: TRBJ2-1
v_gene: TRBV27
d_gene: .
CDR3aa: CASSLFIGSSYNEQFF
CDR3nt: TGTGCCAGCAGTTTATTTATAGGAAGCTCCTACAATGAGCAGTTCTTC

abundance: once
j_gene: TRBJ1-1
v_gene: TRBV25-1
d_gene: .
CDR3aa: CASSEALVSEAFF
CDR3nt: TGTGCCAGCAGTGAGGCTTTAGTCTCTGAAGCTTTCTTT

abundance: .
j_gene: TRBJ1-1
v_gene: TRBV5-6
d_gene: .
CDR3aa: CASSLGGQGNTEAFF
CDR3nt: TGTGCCAGCAGCTTGGGCGGGCAGGGAAACACTGAAGCTTTCTTT

abundance: once
j_gene: TRBJ2-7
v_gene: TRBV4-1
d_gene: TRBD1
CDR3aa: CASSHKVLGDRGSYEQYF
CDR3nt: TGCGCCAGCAGCCACAAAGTTCTCGGGGACAGGGGCTCCTACGAGCAGTACTTC

abundance: .
j_gene: TRBJ2-1
v_gene: TRBV19
d_gene: .
CDR3aa: CASSRGVAVSYNEQFF
CDR3nt: TGTGCCAGTAGTAGGGGGGTAGCGGTTTCCTACAATGAGCAGTTCTTC

abundance: .
j_gene: TRBJ2-4
v_gene: TRBV15
d_gene: .
CDR3aa: CATSRYTTLAKNIQYF
CDR3nt: TGTGCCACCAGCAGATATACTACCCTAGCCAAAAACATTCAGTACTTC

abundance: .
j_gene: TRBJ1-2
v_gene: TRBV2
d_gene: .
CDR3aa: CASSEADGLLANYGYTF
CDR3nt: TGTGCCAGCAGTGAAGCTGATGGACTGTTAGCTAACTATGGCTACACCTTC

abundance: .
j_gene: TRBJ2-5
v_gene: TRBV9
d_gene: TRBD2
CDR3aa: CASSPSGIGETQYF
CDR3nt: TGTGCCAGCAGCCCCAGCGGGATAGGGGAGACCCAGTACTTC

abundance: .
j_gene: TRBJ2-7
v_gene: TRBV18
d_gene: .
CDR3aa: CASSRTTPYEQYF
CDR3nt: TGTGCCAGCTCACGGACCACCCCCTACGAGCAGTACTTC

abundance: .
j_gene: TRBJ2-5
v_gene: TRBV10-2
d_gene: .
CDR3aa: CATSQGYQETQYF
CDR3nt: TGCGCCACCAGCCAGGGTTACCAAGAGACCCAGTACTTC